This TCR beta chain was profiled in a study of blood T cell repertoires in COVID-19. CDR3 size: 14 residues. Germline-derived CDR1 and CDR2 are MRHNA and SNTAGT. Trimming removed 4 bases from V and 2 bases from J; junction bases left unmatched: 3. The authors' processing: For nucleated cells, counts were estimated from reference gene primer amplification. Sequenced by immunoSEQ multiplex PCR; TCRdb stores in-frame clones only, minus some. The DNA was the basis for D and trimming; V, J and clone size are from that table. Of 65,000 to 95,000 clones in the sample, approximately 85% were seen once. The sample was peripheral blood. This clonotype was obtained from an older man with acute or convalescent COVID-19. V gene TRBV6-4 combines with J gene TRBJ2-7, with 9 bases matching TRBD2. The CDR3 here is CASSVLAGPYEQYF. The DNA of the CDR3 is TGTGCCAGCAGTGTACTAGCGGGCCCCTACGAGCAGTACTTC.